These 3 T cell receptor beta chains originate from one sample sequenced in a study of CD8+ T cells in alopecia areata. Specified treatment: oral pan-JAK inhibitor, 5-10 mg twice daily. Investigators isolated RNA and reverse transcribed it into cDNA to act as the sequencing template. Generated by immunoSEQ multiplex PCR, the TCRdb table keeps only in-frame clones and is missing some. This table holds about 180,000 clones, around 58% found once. The sequenced sample was CD4+ T cells sorted from blood, obtained at approximately week 55, from a patient treated with tofacitinib. The receptor set was obtained from a human donor with alopecia areata.

The chain carries TRBV30 and TRBJ2-3, with 9 positions matching TRBD1. The germline gives CDR1 GTSNPN, CDR2 SVGIG (reference sequence). This CDR3 is 15 amino acids long. J lost 8 bases, V lost 3 bases, and 12 bases had no gene match. Written as DNA, the CDR3 is TGTGCCTGGAGGGAACCGGGACAGGGTTTAGGTACGCAGTATTTT. This encodes CAWREPGQGLGTQYF.

The chain recombines TRBV10-3 with TRBJ1-1, with 7 bases aligning to TRBD1. The CDR3 is 14 amino acids. The germline gives CDR1 ENHRY, CDR2 SYGVKD. V lost 1 base, J lost 4 bases, and 3 bases stayed unmatched. This chain's CDR3 is CAISELRDSTEAFF. CDR3 coding DNA: TGTGCCATCAGTGAGTTAAGGGACAGCACTGAAGCTTTCTTT.

The chain employs TRBV11-1 and TRBJ2-1; D is uncertain. This CDR3 comprises 14 residues. V shed 3 bases and J shed 4 bases, with 10 bases lying between them. Germline values: CDR1 SGHAT, CDR2 FQDESV (reference sequence). CDR3 bases: TGTGCCAGCAGCTTCCGGGCCTTATACAATGAGCAGTTCTTC. Protein sequence: CASSFRALYNEQFF.